A single T cell receptor (beta chain) is shown here with its context. This CDR3 region has 14 residues. Losses at the gene ends were 5 bases for V and 8 bases for J; bases not matched to a gene: 9. Germline loops: CDR1 SGHNT, CDR2 YYREEE (reference sequence). This sample was included in a study of blood T cell repertoires in COVID-19. Sequencing was performed with immunoSEQ multiplex PCR; in TCRdb, only in-frame clones are kept and a portion is missing. The sample contains fewer than 90,000 clones, 75% to 90% of which appear only once. This chain joins TRBV5-4 and TRBJ2-1; 8 nucleotides match TRBD1. Specimen: peripheral blood. The source of this sequence is a woman aged 80 or over with active COVID-19. CDR3 bases: TGTGCCAGCAGTTGGCAGGGGGCCGTGTATGAGCAGTTCTTC. Residues: CASSWQGAVYEQFF.